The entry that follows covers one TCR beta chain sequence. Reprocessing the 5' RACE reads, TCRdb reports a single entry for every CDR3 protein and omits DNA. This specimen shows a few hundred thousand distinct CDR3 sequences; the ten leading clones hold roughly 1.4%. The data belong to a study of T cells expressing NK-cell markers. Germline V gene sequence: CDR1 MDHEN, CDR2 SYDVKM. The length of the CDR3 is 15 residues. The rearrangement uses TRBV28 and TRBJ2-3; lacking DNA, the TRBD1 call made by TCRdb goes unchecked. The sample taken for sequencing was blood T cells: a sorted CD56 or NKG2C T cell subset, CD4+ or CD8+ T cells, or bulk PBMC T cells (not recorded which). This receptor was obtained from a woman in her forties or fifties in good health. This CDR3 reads CASSLTGTRTDTQYF. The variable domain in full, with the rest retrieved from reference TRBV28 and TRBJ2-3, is DVKVTQSSRYLVKRTGEKVFLECVQDMDHENMFWYRQDPGLGLRLIYFSYDVKMKEKGDIPEGYSVSREKKERFSLILESASTNQTSMYLCASSLTGTRTDTQYFGPGTRLTVL.